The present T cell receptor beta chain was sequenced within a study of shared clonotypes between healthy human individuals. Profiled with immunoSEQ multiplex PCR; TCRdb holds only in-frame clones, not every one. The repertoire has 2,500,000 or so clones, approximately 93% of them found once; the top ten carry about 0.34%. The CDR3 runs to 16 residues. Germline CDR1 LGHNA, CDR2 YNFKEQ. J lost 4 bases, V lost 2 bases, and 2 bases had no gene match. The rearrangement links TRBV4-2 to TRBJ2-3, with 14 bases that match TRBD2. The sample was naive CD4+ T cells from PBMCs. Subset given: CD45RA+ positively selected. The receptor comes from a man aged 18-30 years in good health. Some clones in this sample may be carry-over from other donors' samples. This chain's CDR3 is CASSQRLAGGADTQYF. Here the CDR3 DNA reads TGTGCCAGCAGCCAACGACTAGCGGGAGGGGCAGATACGCAGTATTTT.